The 2 T cell receptor beta chains in this list originate from one sample, sequenced in a study of control samples from healthy donors and cancer patients. Some clones are missing from TCRdb's copy, which holds only in-frame ones; the method was immunoSEQ multiplex PCR. This sample has 35,000 to 50,000 clones, with 70% to 90% found just once. The sequencing input was PBMCs. These receptors came from an older woman with lung cancer.

This clone was counted a single time. The chain recombines TRBV28 with TRBJ1-1, with a tentative D call TRBD1 (6 bases). Per the germline V gene, CDR1 is MDHEN and CDR2 is SYDVKM. The V end lost 5 bases, the J end lost 5 bases, and 18 bases lay between the germline ends. The length of the CDR3 is 15 residues. For the CDR3, the DNA is TGTGCCAGCAGTCTGGGGGGGCAGGAAAAGACTGAAGCTTTCTTT. This codes for CASSLGGQEKTEAFF.

This chain uses TRBV24-1 with TRBJ2-1; 7 positions agree with TRBD2. From germline, CDR1 is KGHDR and CDR2 SFDVKD. V lost 1 base to trimming and J lost 0 bases; unmatched junction nucleotides: 8. This CDR3 comprises 18 residues. DNA for the CDR3: TGTGCCACCAGTGATTTACCGGGCGGGAGCAGCTCCTACAATGAGCAGTTCTTC. This codes for CATSDLPGGSSSYNEQFF.